This entry lists 6 T cell receptor beta chains sequenced from one sample in a study of T-cell memory formation after mild COVID-19. TCRdb recomputed calls from the 5' RACE reads with MiXCR, one row per CDR3 protein. The sample lists about 180,000 distinct CDR3 sequences, around a sixth occurring once. The sequenced sample consisted of PBMCs or a T cell subset sorted from them (not recorded which). Source of these receptors: a young man who had mild COVID-19 (a few samples of this study predate the infection). Cell type and time point are not known.

This clonotype came up a few times. The V call is TRBV5-1, the J call TRBJ2-7; the match to TRBD2 covers 8 bases. Germline V gives CDR1 SGHRS, CDR2 YFSETQ. The CDR3 contains 15 residues. With 4 bases clipped from V and 1 base from J, the junction kept 7 bases outside the gene matches. CDR3: CASSRDRGGSYEQYF. As DNA, the CDR3 is TGCGCCAGCAGCCGGGACCGGGGGGGGTCCTACGAGCAGTACTTC.

This clonotype was counted only a few times. The V gene is TRBV7-3, the J gene TRBJ2-1; D remains ambiguous. The V and J ends lost 5 bases and 1 base respectively, with 15 bases between them. The CDR3 consists of 16 residues. Germline values: CDR1 SGHTA, CDR2 FQGTGA. The DNA for the CDR3 is TGTGCCAGCAGCCCATGGTCGTCTGGGTCCTACAATGAGCAGTTCTTC. Translating it yields CASSPWSSGSYNEQFF.

The CDR3 protein is CASSLGPSGGGETQYF. The CDR3 nucleotides are TGCGCCAGCAGCTTGGGCCCCAGCGGGGGTGGGGAGACCCAGTACTTC. This chain joins TRBV5-1 and TRBJ2-5; 8 bases are shared with TRBD2. Trimming at V came to 0 bases and at J to 5 bases, leaving 9 bases not matched to a gene. CDR1 is SGHRS and CDR2 is YFSETQ in the germline V gene. The CDR3 is 16 amino acids.

The chain combines TRBV20-1 with TRBJ2-7; D is unresolved. V was cut by 5 bases and J by 3 bases, with 2 bases left in between. Germline V gene lookup returns CDR1 DFQATT and CDR2 SNEGSKA (reference sequence). This CDR3 has 9 amino acids. CDR3 coding DNA: TGCAGTGCTGGCTACGAGCAGTACTTC. This encodes CSAGYEQYF.

There are a few counts of this clonotype. The chain carries TRBV4-1 and TRBJ2-1, with TRBD1 matching 10 bases. Germline CDR1 and CDR2: MGHRA and YSYEKL. The ends lost 3 bases at V and 6 bases at J; junction bases unmatched: 11. The CDR3 runs to 17 residues. CDR3 protein: CASSQTGGGPKTNEQFF. In nucleotides, the CDR3 is TGCGCCAGCAGCCAGACAGGGGGCGGGCCCAAGACCAATGAGCAGTTCTTC.

This clonotype was seen more than once but under ten times. The chain has TRBV4-3 and TRBJ2-2; TRBD1 matches at 7 bases. After removal of 4 bases from V and 6 bases from J, the junction contained 8 bases not matched to a gene. CDR3 length: 15 amino acids. Germline-derived CDR1 and CDR2 are LGHNA and YSLEER. DNA of the CDR3: TGCGCCAGCAGCCGCTCGAGGGGGCCGGCCGGGGAGCTGTTTTTT. Its translation is CASSRSRGPAGELFF.